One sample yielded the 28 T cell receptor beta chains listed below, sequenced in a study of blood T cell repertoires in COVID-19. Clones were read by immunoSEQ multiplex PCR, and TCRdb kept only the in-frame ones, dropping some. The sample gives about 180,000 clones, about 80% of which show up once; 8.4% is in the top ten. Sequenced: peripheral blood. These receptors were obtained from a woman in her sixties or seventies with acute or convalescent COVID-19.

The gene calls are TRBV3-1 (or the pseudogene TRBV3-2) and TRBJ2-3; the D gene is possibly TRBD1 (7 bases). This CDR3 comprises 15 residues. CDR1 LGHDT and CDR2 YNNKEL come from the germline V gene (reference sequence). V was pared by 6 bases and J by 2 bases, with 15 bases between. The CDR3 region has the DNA TGTGCCAGCAGACGCGGGGACAGAAACACAGATACGCAGTATTTT. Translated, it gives CASRRGDRNTDTQYF.

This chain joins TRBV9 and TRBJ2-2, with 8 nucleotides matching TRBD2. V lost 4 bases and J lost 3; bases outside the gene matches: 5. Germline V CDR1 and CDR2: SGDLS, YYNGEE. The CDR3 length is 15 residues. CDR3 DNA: TGTGCCAGCAGCATTCGGGGGGGCGACACCGGGGAGCTGTTTTTT. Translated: CASSIRGGDTGELFF. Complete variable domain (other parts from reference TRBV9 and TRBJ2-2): DSGVTQTPKHLITATGQRVTLRCSPRSGDLSVYWYQQSLDQGLQFLIQYYNGEERAKGNILERFSAQQFPDLHSELNLSSLELGDSALYFCASSIRGGDTGELFFGEGSRLTVL.

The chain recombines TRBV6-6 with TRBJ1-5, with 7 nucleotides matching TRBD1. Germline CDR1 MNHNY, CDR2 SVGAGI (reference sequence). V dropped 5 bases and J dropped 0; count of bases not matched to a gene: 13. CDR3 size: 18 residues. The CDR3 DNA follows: TGTGCCAGCAGTCCTACAGGGGACCCTTCCTATAGCAATCAGCCCCAGCATTTT. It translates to CASSPTGDPSYSNQPQHF.

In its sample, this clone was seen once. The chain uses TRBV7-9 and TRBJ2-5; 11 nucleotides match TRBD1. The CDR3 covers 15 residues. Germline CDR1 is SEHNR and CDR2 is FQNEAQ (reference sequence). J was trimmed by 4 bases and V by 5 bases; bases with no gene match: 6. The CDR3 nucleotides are TGTGCCAGCAGCCTTGGACAGGGGGCTGGAGAGACCCAGTACTTC. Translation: CASSLGQGAGETQYF. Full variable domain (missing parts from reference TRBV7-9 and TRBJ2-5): DTGVSQNPRHKITKRGQNVTFRCDPISEHNRLYWYRQTLGQGPEFLTYFQNEAQLEKSRLLSDRFSAERPKGSFSTLEIQRTEQGDSAMYLCASSLGQGAGETQYFGPGTRLLVL.

The CDR3 nucleotides are TGTGCCAGCGCTAGCTCCTACAATGAGCAGTTCTTC. Translating it yields CASASSYNEQFF. This chain links TRBV7-2 with TRBJ2-1; no clear D. Trimming took off 8 bases at V and 0 bases at J, with 5 bases between the two ends. The CDR3 length is 12 residues. The germline CDR1 and CDR2 sequences are SGHTA and FQGNSA.

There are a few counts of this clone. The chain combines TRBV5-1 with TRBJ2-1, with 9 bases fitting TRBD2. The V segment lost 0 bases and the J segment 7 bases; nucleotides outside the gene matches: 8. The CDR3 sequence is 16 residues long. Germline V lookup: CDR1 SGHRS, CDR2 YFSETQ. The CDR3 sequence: CASSLGAGGPRNEQFF. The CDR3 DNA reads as TGCGCCAGCAGCTTGGGGGCGGGAGGGCCGAGGAATGAGCAGTTCTTC.

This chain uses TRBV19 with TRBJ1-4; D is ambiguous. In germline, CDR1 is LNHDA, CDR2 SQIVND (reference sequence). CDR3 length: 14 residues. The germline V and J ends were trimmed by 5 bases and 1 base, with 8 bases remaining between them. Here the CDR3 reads CASSPLQTNEKLFF. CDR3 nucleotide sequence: TGTGCCAGTAGTCCCTTACAAACTAATGAAAAACTGTTTTTT.

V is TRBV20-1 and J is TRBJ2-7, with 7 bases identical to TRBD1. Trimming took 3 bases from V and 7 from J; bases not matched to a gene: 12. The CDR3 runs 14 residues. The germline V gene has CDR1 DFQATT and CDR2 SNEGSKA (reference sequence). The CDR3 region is CSASRGQRLLEQYF. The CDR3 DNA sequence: TGCAGTGCTAGTCGGGGACAGAGGCTATTAGAGCAGTACTTC.

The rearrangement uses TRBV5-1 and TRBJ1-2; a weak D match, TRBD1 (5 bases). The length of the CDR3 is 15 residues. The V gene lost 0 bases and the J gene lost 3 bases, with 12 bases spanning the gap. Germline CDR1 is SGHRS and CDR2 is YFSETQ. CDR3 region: CASSLDFGADYGYTF. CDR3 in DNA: TGCGCCAGCAGCTTGGATTTTGGGGCGGACTATGGCTACACCTTC. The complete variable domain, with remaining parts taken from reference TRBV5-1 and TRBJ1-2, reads KAGVTQTPRYLIKTRGQQVTLSCSPISGHRSVSWYQQTPGQGLQFLFEYFSETQRNKGNFPGRFSGRQFSNSRSEMNVSTLELGDSALYLCASSLDFGADYGYTFGSGTRLTVV.

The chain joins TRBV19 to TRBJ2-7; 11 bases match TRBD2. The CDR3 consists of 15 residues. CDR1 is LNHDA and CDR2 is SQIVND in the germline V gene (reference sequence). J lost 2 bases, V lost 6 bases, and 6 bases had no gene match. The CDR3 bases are TGTGCCAGTAGACCTACTAGCGGGGGAGCCTACGAGCAGTACTTC. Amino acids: CASRPTSGGAYEQYF.

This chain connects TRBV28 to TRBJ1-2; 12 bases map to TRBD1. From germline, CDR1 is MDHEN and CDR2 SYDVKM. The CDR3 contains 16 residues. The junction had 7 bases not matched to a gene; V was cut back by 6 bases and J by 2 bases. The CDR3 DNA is TGTGCCAGCAGCCCCGTCGGGACAGGGGGCAACTATGGCTACACCTTC. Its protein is CASSPVGTGGNYGYTF.

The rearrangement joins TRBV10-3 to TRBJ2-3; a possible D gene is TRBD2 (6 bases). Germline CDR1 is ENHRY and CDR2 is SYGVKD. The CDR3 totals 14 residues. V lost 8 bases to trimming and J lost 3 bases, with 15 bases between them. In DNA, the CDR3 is TGTGCCATCGGGACGGGGGTGGAAACAGATACGCAGTATTTT. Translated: CAIGTGVETDTQYF.

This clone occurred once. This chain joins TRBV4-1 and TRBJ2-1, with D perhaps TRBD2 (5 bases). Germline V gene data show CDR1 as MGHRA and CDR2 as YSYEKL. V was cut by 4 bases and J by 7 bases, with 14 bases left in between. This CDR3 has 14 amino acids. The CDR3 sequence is CASSPTGLINEQFF. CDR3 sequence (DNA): TGCGCCAGCAGCCCCACCGGACTTATTAATGAGCAGTTCTTC.

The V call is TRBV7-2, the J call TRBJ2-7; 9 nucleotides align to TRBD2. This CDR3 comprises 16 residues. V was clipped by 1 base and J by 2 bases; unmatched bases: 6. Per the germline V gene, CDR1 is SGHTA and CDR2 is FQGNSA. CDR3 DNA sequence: TGTGCCAGCAGCTTAGACGGCGGGAGGGTCCCCTACGAGCAGTACTTC. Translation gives CASSLDGGRVPYEQYF.

CDR3 in DNA: TGTGCCAGCAGTTACCGTGGGACTAGCGGAGAATCCTACGAGCAGTACTTC. Its translation is CASSYRGTSGESYEQYF. The chain links TRBV6-2 or TRBV6-3 to TRBJ2-7, with 11 positions matching TRBD2. Looked up from germline, CDR1 is MNHEY and CDR2 is SVGEGT. The junction had 7 bases not matched to a gene; V was cut back by 2 bases and J by 1 base. This CDR3 has 17 amino acids.

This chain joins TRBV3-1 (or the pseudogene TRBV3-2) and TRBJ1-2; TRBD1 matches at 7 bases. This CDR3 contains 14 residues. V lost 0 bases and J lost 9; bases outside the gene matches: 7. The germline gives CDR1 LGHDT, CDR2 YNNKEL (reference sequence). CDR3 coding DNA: TGTGCCAGCAGCCAAGATAATCGACAGGGACGCTACACCTTC. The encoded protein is CASSQDNRQGRYTF.

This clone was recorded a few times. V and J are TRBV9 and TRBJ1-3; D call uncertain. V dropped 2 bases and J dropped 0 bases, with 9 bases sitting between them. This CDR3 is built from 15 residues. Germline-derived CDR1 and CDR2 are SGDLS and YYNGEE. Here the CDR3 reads CASSVQAGSGNTIYF. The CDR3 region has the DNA TGTGCCAGCAGCGTGCAGGCAGGCTCTGGAAACACCATATATTTT.

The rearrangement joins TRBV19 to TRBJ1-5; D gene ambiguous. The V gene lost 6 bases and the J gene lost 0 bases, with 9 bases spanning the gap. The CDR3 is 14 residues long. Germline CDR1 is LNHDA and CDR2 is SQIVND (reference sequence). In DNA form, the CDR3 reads TGTGCCAGTAGCCAGACTTCTAGCAATCAGCCCCAGCATTTT. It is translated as CASSQTSSNQPQHF.

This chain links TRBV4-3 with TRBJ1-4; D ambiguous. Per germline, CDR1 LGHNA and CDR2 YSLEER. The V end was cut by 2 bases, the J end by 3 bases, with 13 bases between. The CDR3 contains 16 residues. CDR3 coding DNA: TGCGCCAGCAGCCAACGTCCTACAGCCTCTAATGAAAAACTGTTTTTT. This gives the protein CASSQRPTASNEKLFF.

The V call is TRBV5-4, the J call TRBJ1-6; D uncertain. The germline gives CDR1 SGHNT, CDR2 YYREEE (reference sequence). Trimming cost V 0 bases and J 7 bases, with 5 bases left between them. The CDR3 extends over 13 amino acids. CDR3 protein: CASSLAGNSPLHF. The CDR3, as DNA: TGTGCCAGCAGCTTGGCCGGGAATTCACCCCTCCACTTT.

This chain's CDR3 is CAISESQGRYEQYF. In nucleotides, the CDR3 is TGTGCCATCAGTGAGTCGCAGGGGCGGTACGAGCAGTACTTC. The rearrangement joins TRBV10-3 to TRBJ2-7, with TRBD1 as a possible D gene (6 bases). Germline lookup yields CDR1 ENHRY and CDR2 SYGVKD. V was clipped by 0 bases and J by 4 bases, with 10 bases between them. The CDR3 is made up of 14 amino acids.

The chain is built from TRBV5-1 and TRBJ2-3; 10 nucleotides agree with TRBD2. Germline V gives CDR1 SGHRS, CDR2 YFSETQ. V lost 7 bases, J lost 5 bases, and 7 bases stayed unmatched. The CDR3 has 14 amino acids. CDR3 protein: CASGLAGVRDTQYF. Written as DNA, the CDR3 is TGCGCCAGCGGCCTAGCGGGAGTAAGAGATACGCAGTATTTT.

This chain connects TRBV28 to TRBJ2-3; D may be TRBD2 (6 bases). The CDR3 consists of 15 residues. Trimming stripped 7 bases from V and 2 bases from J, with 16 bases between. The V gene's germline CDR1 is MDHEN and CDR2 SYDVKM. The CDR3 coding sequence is TGTGCCAGCACTGAATTGGGGGGAAACACAGATACGCAGTATTTT. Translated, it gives CASTELGGNTDTQYF. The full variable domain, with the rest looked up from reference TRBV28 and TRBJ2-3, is DVKVTQSSRYLVKRTGEKVFLECVQDMDHENMFWYRQDPGLGLRLIYFSYDVKMKEKGDIPEGYSVSREKKERFSLILESASTNQTSMYLCASTELGGNTDTQYFGPGTRLTVL.

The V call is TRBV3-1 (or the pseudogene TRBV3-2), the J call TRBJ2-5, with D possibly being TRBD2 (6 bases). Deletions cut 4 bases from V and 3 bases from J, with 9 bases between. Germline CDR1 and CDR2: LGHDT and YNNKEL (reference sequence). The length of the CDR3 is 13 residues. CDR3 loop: CASSPGLKETQYF. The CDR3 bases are TGTGCCAGCAGCCCGGGACTTAAAGAGACCCAGTACTTC.

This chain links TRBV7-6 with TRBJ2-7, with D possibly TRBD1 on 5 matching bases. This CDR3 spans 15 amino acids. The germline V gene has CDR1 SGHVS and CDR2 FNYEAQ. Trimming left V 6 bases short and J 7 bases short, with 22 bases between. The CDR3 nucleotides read TGTGCCAGCAGAAAAGACAGCAGCCCTGGGTTTGAGCAGTACTTC. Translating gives CASRKDSSPGFEQYF.

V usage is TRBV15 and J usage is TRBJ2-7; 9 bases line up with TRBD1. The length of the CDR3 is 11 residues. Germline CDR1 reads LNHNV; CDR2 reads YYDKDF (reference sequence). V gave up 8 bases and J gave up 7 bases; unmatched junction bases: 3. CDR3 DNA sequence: TGTGCCACCGGACAGGGGATGGAGCAGTACTTC. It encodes CATGQGMEQYF. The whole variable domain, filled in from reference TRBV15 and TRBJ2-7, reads DAMVIQNPRYQVTQFGKPVTLSCSQTLNHNVMYWYQQKSSQAPKLLFHYYDKDFNNEADTPDNFQSRRPNTSFCFLDIRSPGLGDTAMYLCATGQGMEQYFGPGTRLTVT.

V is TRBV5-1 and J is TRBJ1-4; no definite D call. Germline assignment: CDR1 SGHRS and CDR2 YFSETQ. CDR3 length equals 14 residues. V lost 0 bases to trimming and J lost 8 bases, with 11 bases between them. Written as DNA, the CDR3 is TGCGCCAGCAGCTTGGAAGCCGCGAGGGAAAAACTGTTTTTT. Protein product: CASSLEAAREKLFF.

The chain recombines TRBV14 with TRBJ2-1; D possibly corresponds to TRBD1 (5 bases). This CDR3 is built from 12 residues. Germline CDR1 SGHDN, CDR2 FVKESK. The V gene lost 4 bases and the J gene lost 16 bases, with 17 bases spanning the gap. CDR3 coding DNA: TGTGCCAGCAGCCCAAGACGACAGTCTGTTTTCTTC. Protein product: CASSPRRQSVFF.